This T cell receptor (beta chain) derives from a study of shared clonotypes between healthy human individuals. Clones were sequenced by immunoSEQ multiplex PCR, and TCRdb holds only the in-frame ones, with some missing. The sample consists of some 2.3 million clones, 80% to 95% of them appearing once. Turning to this clone: Its antigen is unknown.

Trimming took off 6 bases at V and 2 bases at J, with 19 bases between the two ends. This CDR3 is built from 16 residues. In germline, CDR1 is SGHTA, CDR2 FQGNSA. Study-wide results and caveats: Among donors, sharing of clonotypes was expected to be affected by sequencing depth. Relative to clonotypes present in all four donors, those not shared had lower generation probabilities.

Subsets obtained from CD4+ cells comprised CD45RA+ naive and CD45RA-negative memory cells. What was sequenced was naive CD4+ T cells from PBMCs. Subset meaning: CD45RA+ positively selected. The chain carries TRBV7-2 and TRBJ1-2; tentatively, D is TRBD1 (6 bases). The source is a man younger than 35 in good health. Some clones in this sample may be carry-over from other donors' samples. CDR3 amino acids: CASRPGGLGINYGYTF. DNA for the CDR3: TGTGCCAGCAGGCCGGGGGGCTTGGGTATAAACTATGGCTACACCTTC.